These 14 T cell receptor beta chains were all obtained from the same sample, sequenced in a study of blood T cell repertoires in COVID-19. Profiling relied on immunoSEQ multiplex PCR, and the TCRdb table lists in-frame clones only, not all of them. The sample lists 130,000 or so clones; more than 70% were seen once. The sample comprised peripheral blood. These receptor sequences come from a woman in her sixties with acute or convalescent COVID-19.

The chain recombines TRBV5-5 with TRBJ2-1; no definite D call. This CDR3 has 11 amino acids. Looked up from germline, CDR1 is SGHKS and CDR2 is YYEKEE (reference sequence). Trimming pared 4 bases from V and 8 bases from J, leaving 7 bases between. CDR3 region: CASSREDEQFF. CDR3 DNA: TGTGCCAGCAGCCGCGAGGATGAGCAGTTCTTC.

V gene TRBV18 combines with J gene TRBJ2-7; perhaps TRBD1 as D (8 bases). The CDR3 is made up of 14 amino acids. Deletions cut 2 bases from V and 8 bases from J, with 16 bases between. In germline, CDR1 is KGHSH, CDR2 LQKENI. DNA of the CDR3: TGTGCCAGCTCACCAAGGACAGGGAGGGAACAGCAGTACTTC. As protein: CASSPRTGREQQYF.

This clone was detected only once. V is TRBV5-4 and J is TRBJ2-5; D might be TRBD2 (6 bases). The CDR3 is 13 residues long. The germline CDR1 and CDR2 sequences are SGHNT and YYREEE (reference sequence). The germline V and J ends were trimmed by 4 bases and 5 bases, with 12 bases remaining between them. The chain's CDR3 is CASSQVGGETQYF. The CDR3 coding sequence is TGTGCCAGCAGCCAAGTCGGAGGGGAGACCCAGTACTTC.

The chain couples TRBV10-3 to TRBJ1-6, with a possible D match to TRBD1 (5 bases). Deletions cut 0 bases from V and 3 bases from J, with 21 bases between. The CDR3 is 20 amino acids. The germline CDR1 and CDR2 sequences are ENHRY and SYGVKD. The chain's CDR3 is CAISESARQSSGRYNSPLHF. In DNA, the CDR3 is TGTGCCATCAGTGAGTCGGCTAGACAGTCATCGGGCCGCTATAATTCACCCCTCCACTTT.

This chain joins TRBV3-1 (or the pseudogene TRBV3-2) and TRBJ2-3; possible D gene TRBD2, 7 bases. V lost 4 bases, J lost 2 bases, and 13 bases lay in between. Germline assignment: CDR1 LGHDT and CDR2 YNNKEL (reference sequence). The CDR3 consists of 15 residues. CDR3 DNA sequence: TGTGCCAGCAGCCGAACGGGGGGCGTCACAGATACGCAGTATTTT. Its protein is CASSRTGGVTDTQYF.

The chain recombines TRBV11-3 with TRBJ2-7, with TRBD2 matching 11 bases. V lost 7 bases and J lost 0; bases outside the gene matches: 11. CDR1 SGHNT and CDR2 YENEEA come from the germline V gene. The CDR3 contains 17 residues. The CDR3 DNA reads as TGTGCCAGCACCATTAGCGGGGGGGCCTCTCCCTCCTACGAGCAGTACTTC. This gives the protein CASTISGGASPSYEQYF.

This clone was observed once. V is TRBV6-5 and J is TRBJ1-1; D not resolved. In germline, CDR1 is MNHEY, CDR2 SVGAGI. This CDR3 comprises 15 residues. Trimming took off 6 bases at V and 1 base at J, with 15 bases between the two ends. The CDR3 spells CASSRPSHTNTEAFF. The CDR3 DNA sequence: TGTGCCAGCAGCCGCCCATCACACACGAACACTGAAGCTTTCTTT.

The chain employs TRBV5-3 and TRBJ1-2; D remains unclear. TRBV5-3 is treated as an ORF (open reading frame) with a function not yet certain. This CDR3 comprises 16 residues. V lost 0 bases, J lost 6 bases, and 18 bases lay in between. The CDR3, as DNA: TGTGCCAGAAGCTTGGGAGCCGGGGAGGGAGGAAATGGCTACACCTTC. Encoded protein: CARSLGAGEGGNGYTF.

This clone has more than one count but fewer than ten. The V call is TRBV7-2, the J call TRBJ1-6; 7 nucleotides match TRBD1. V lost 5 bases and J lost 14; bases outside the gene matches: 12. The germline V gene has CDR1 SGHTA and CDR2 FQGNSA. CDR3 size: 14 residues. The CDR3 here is CASSPRDRARTLHF. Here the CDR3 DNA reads TGTGCCAGCAGCCCAAGAGACAGGGCGAGGACCCTCCACTTT.

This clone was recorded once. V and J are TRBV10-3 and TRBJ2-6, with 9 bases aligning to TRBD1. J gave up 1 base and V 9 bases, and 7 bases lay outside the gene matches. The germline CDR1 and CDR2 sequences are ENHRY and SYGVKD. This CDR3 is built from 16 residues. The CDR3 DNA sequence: TGTGCCATAATGGACAGGGGCCAATCTGGGGCCAACGTCCTGACTTTC. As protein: CAIMDRGQSGANVLTF.

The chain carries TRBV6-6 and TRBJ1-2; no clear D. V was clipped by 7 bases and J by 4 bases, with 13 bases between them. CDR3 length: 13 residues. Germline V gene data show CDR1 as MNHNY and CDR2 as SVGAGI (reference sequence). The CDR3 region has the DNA TGTGCCAGCAATCCGGGGATGGGCTATGGCTACACCTTC. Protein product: CASNPGMGYGYTF.

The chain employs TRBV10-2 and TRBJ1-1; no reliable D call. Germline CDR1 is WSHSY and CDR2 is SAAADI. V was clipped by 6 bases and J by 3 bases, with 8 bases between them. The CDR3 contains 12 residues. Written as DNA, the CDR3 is TGCGCCAGCAGCTTTCAGTACACTGAAGCTTTCTTT. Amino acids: CASSFQYTEAFF.

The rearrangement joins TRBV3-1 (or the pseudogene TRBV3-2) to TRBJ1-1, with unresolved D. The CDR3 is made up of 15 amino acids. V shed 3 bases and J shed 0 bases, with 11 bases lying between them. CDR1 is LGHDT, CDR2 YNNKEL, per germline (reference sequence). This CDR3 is CASSHERRMNTEAFF. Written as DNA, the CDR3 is TGTGCCAGCAGCCATGAGCGGAGAATGAACACTGAAGCTTTCTTT.

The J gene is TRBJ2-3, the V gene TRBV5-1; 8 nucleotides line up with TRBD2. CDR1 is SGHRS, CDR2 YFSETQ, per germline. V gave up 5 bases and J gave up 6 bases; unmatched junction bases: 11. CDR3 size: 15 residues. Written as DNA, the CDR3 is TGCGCCAGCAGGGAAGGGAGGACTAGCCAGGATACGCAGTATTTT. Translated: CASREGRTSQDTQYF.